This entry lists 5 T cell receptor beta chains sequenced from one sample in a study of T cell repertoires in cytomegalovirus infection. MiXCR, applied by TCRdb to the reads, yields one record per CDR3 protein. Here the sample spans some 220,000 distinct CDR3 sequences, around 12% being singletons. Sequenced material: PBMCs. These receptors were obtained from a human donor in good health (CMV status not recorded). Some clones in this sample may be carry-over from other donors' samples.

This clonotype showed up many times. The CDR3 nucleotides are TGTGCCAGCAGTAGGGGACAGGGGGACTATGGCTACACCTTC. Residues: CASSRGQGDYGYTF. The rearrangement uses TRBV6-1 and TRBJ1-2; 11 bases are a match to TRBD1. Germline V lookup: CDR1 MNHNS, CDR2 SASEGT. With V trimmed by 5 bases and J by 3 bases, 2 bases remained unmatched. CDR3 length equals 14 residues.

The chain uses TRBV19 and TRBJ2-5; D is uncertain. Germline V gene lookup returns CDR1 LNHDA and CDR2 SQIVND (reference sequence). Trimming removed 3 bases at V and 4 bases at J, with 12 bases between. The CDR3 has 14 residues. The CDR3 DNA reads TGTGCCAGTAGTATCGGCCCGTGGGGAGAGACCCAGTACTTC. It specifies CASSIGPWGETQYF.

This clonotype has a count of ten or more. The V gene is TRBV6-1, the J gene TRBJ1-5; tentative D call: TRBD1 (5 bases). The CDR3 extends over 15 amino acids. Germline V gene lookup returns CDR1 MNHNS and CDR2 SASEGT. Trimming pared 6 bases from V and 1 base from J, leaving 13 bases between. The CDR3 is CASSPGWLSNQPQHF. CDR3 bases: TGTGCCAGCAGCCCAGGGTGGTTGAGCAATCAGCCCCAGCATTTT.

The CDR3 sequence is CSARGLAGLTDTQYF. The CDR3 DNA follows: TGCAGTGCTAGAGGACTAGCGGGTCTTACAGATACGCAGTATTTT. The V call is TRBV20-1, the J call TRBJ2-3, with 10 bases aligning to TRBD2. Germline CDR1 is DFQATT and CDR2 is SNEGSKA (reference sequence). The V segment lost 1 base and the J segment 3 bases; nucleotides outside the gene matches: 4. This CDR3 region has 15 residues.

This clonotype was recorded at least ten times. The chain carries TRBV7-9 and TRBJ1-2; 7 nucleotides align to TRBD1. The CDR3 covers 16 residues. J lost 6 bases, V lost 4 bases, and 14 bases had no gene match. CDR1 is SEHNR, CDR2 FQNEAQ, per germline (reference sequence). The CDR3 nucleotides are TGTGCCAGCAGCTCAAAAAGCCCCGGGACAGAGAATGGCTACACCTTC. It codes for CASSSKSPGTENGYTF. Complete variable domain (other parts from reference TRBV7-9 and TRBJ1-2): DTGVSQNPRHKITKRGQNVTFRCDPISEHNRLYWYRQTLGQGPEFLTYFQNEAQLEKSRLLSDRFSAERPKGSFSTLEIQRTEQGDSAMYLCASSSKSPGTENGYTFGSGTRLTVV.